The entry that follows covers one T cell receptor (beta chain) sequence. The antigen is not known. The data derive from a study of T-cell reconstitution after alpha-beta-depleted transplantation in children. Broader study findings: Most T-cell counts and diversity one year after the transplant came from T cells that were newly produced.

CDR1 is SGHTA and CDR2 is FQGNSA in the germline V gene. CDR3 size: 17 residues. The V segment lost 0 bases and the J segment 7 bases; nucleotides outside the gene matches: 10. Unique molecular identifiers were incorporated when the TCRbeta library was constructed. Each CDR3 protein is one row after TCRdb ran MiXCR on the PCR reads. This table has 95,000 to 150,000 distinct CDR3 sequences, under 25% appearing once. This TCR derives from a male patient under 10 years old who had a stem cell transplant for chronic granulomatous disease, so the T cells may come from the graft donor. The J gene is TRBJ2-2, the V gene TRBV7-2, with 8 bases fitting TRBD2. This specimen consisted of PBMCs, mostly from graft donor cells, obtained 180 days after TCRalphabeta/CD19-depleted stem cell transplant. CDR3: CASSLALIQAGVGELFF. The DNA for the CDR3 is TGTGCCAGCAGCTTAGCGTTAATCCAAGCGGGAGTCGGGGAGCTGTTTTTT.